This T cell receptor beta chain was retrieved from a study of blood T cell repertoires in COVID-19. Study-level background: Italy, Spain and the United States were the sources of the convalescent and acute COVID-19 samples.

Sequenced by immunoSEQ multiplex PCR; TCRdb stores in-frame clones only, minus some. Among some 150,000 clones listed, 70% to 90% were seen once. In germline, CDR1 is SGHTA, CDR2 FQGNSA. The CDR3 consists of 14 residues. Trimming removed 3 bases at V and 6 bases at J, with 15 bases between. Sequencing was performed on peripheral blood. The receptor comes from a woman aged 40 to 50 with active or convalescent COVID-19. V and J are TRBV7-2 and TRBJ2-7, with D possibly matching TRBD2 (6 bases). In DNA form, the CDR3 reads TGTGCCAGCAGCTTCACACGCCAGGGAGGCGAGCAGTACTTC. Protein sequence: CASSFTRQGGEQYF.